The 14 T cell receptor beta chains listed next were all sequenced from one sample in a study. TCRdb processed the 5' RACE reads anew with MiXCR; each CDR3 protein has one entry. The profile shows 50,000 to 75,000 distinct CDR3 sequences, about 20% of them singletons. The sequenced material came from memory CD4+ T cells sorted from a lymph node. This sample's subset: memory CD4+ T cells, CD4+CD45RO+CD25-. Receptors were obtained from a female donor with breast cancer.

The rearrangement joins TRBV29-1 to TRBJ2-1; 7 bases match TRBD2. CDR1 and CDR2 (germline): SQVTM, ANQGSEA. V shed 1 base, J shed 2 bases, and the junction held 5 bases outside the gene matches. The CDR3 extends over 15 amino acids. For the CDR3, the DNA is TGCAGCGTTGAAGTTGGCGGGAGCGCCTACAATGAGCAGTTCTTC. This sequence encodes CSVEVGGSAYNEQFF.

This clonotype occurred a few times. The rearrangement joins TRBV11-3 to TRBJ2-7, with 7 bases aligning to TRBD1. This CDR3 has 15 residues. Germline values: CDR1 SGHNT, CDR2 YENEEA. V lost 5 bases and J lost 3; bases outside the gene matches: 10. CDR3 in amino acids: CASSLQGLGVYEQYF. In DNA, the CDR3 is TGTGCCAGCAGCCTACAGGGGCTGGGAGTCTACGAGCAGTACTTC. Combining the CDR3 with reference TRBV11-3 and TRBJ2-7 gives the whole variable domain EAGVVQSPRYKIIEKKQPVAFWCNPISGHNTLYWYLQNLGQGPELLIRYENEEAVDDSQLPKDRFSAERLKGVDSTLKIQPAELGDSAVYLCASSLQGLGVYEQYFGPGTRLTVT.

The sample holds a few counts of this clonotype. The chain's CDR3 is CASSRGTGGSGAFF. CDR3 coding DNA: TGTGCCAGCAGCCGGGGGACAGGGGGCTCGGGAGCTTTCTTT. This chain uses TRBV12-3 or TRBV12-4 with TRBJ1-1, with TRBD1 matching over 12 bases. CDR3 length equals 14 residues. After removal of 6 bases from V and 10 bases from J, the junction contained 9 bases not matched to a gene.

This clonotype was recorded a few times. The rearrangement joins TRBV6-5 to TRBJ2-5; tentatively, D is TRBD1 (6 bases). The V gene lost 4 bases and the J gene lost 4 bases, with 10 bases spanning the gap. The CDR3 totals 13 residues. Germline values: CDR1 MNHEY, CDR2 SVGAGI. CDR3 in DNA: TGTGCCAGCAGTTGGGACAACGGAGAGACCCAGTACTTC. Translated: CASSWDNGETQYF.

This clonotype was observed many times. This chain connects TRBV5-1 to TRBJ1-1; the D is unclear. V lost 1 base and J lost 1, with 8 bases in between. This CDR3 has 14 residues. The germline gives CDR1 SGHRS, CDR2 YFSETQ. The CDR3 bases are TGCGCCAGCAGCTTGTTCCCCGGGAACACTGAAGCTTTCTTT. It is translated as CASSLFPGNTEAFF. Full variable domain (outside the CDR3, taken from reference TRBV5-1 and TRBJ1-1): KAGVTQTPRYLIKTRGQQVTLSCSPISGHRSVSWYQQTPGQGLQFLFEYFSETQRNKGNFPGRFSGRQFSNSRSEMNVSTLELGDSALYLCASSLFPGNTEAFFGQGTRLTVV.

J is TRBJ2-7 and V is TRBV27; TRBD1 agrees at 10 bases. V lost 8 bases to trimming and J lost 1 base; unmatched junction nucleotides: 11. The CDR3 extends over 16 amino acids. The V gene's germline CDR1 is MNHEY and CDR2 SMNVEV (reference sequence). The CDR3 DNA sequence: TGTGCCAGCGCCGAGAACGGACAGGGGGGTTCCTACGAGCAGTACTTC. This translates into CASAENGQGGSYEQYF.

The CDR3 loop is CASSLVGYGTEAFF. The CDR3 DNA reads as TGTGCCAGCAGCTTAGTAGGCTACGGCACTGAAGCTTTCTTT. The rearrangement joins TRBV7-2 to TRBJ1-1; the D is unclear. Per germline, CDR1 SGHTA and CDR2 FQGNSA. V lost 1 base and J lost 4, with 10 bases in between. The CDR3 covers 14 residues.

The table lists this clonotype with a few counts. The V and J genes are TRBV5-1 and TRBJ2-2; 7 nucleotides agree with TRBD1. Per the germline V gene, CDR1 is SGHRS and CDR2 is YFSETQ. This CDR3 contains 14 residues. The V and J ends lost 4 bases and 6 bases, in that order; junction bases with no gene match: 6. CDR3 amino acids: CASSLTGDAGELFF. In DNA, the CDR3 is TGCGCCAGCAGCCTCACAGGGGATGCCGGGGAGCTGTTTTTT.

Worth noting for this clonotype: A much larger clone sits a single nucleotide away, making a read error possible. A read error is likely, as this CDR3 ends without the conserved phenylalanine or tryptophan. The chain employs TRBV29-1 and TRBJ1-1; D remains unclear. CDR1 is SQVTM, CDR2 ANQGSEA, per germline. The CDR3 length is 12 residues. With 6 bases removed from V and 6 bases from J, the gap between germline ends came to 14 bases. The CDR3 loop reads CSVQIWEAEAFS. The CDR3 nucleotides are TGCAGCGTGCAGATCTGGGAGGCTGAAGCTTTCTCT.

The chain joins TRBV18 to TRBJ2-5; no reliable D call. V gave up 3 bases and J gave up 3 bases, with 2 bases separating them. Germline V lookup: CDR1 KGHSH, CDR2 LQKENI. The CDR3 has 11 amino acids. The CDR3 sequence is CASSPEETQYF. The CDR3 coding sequence is TGTGCCAGCTCACCGGAAGAGACCCAGTACTTC.

In its sample, this clonotype was seen a few times. V usage is TRBV19 and J usage is TRBJ1-5, with D unclear. The CDR3 contains 13 residues. Trimming removed 7 bases from V and 3 bases from J, with 10 bases in between. The germline V gene has CDR1 LNHDA and CDR2 SQIVND (reference sequence). CDR3 sequence: CASTEGLNQPQHF. The CDR3 DNA sequence: TGTGCCAGTACCGAAGGTCTCAATCAGCCCCAGCATTTT.

This clonotype was counted only a few times. The rearrangement uses TRBV20-1 and TRBJ1-1; the D gene is possibly TRBD1 (5 bases). This CDR3 contains 13 residues. Germline CDR1 is DFQATT and CDR2 is SNEGSKA (reference sequence). Trimming took 5 bases from V and 1 from J, leaving 11 bases between them. The CDR3 DNA reads as TGCAGTGCTGTATTCGGGGGGAACACTGAAGCTTTCTTT. Encoded protein: CSAVFGGNTEAFF.

The chain combines TRBV7-8 with TRBJ2-1, with D perhaps TRBD1 or TRBD2 (5 bases each). Germline values: CDR1 SGHVS, CDR2 FQNEAQ. The CDR3 loop spans 12 amino acids. Trimming shortened V by 1 base and J by 13 bases, and 11 bases separated the two germline ends. Written as DNA, the CDR3 is TGTGCCAGCAGCTTAGGTGAGGGGAGTCAGTTCTTC. Residues: CASSLGEGSQFF.

This clonotype was seen at least ten times. The chain joins TRBV12-3 or TRBV12-4 to TRBJ1-1, with unresolved D. V lost 10 bases, J lost 0 bases, and 12 bases lay in between. The CDR3 spans 13 residues. The CDR3 spells CATSSGMNTEAFF. The DNA of the CDR3 is TGTGCCACCTCGTCGGGCATGAACACTGAAGCTTTCTTT.